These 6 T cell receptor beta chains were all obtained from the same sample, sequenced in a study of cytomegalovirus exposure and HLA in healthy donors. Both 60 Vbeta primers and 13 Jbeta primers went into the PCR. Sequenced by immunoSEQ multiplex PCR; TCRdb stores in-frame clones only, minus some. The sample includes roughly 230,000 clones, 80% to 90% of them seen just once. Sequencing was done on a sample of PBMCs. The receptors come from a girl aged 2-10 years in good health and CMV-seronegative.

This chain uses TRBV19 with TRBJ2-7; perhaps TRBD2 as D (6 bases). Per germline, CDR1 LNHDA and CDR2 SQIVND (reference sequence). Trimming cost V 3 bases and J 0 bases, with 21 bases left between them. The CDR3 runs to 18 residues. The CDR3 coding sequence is TGTGCCAGTAGTATGAAACGGGTTAGCGGCACGTTCTCCTACGAGCAGTACTTC. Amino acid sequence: CASSMKRVSGTFSYEQYF.

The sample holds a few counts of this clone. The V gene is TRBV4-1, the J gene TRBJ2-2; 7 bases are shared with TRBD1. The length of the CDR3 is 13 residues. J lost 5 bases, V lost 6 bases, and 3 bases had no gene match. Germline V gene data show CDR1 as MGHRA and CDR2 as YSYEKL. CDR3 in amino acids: CASSYRGTGELFF. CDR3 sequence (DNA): TGCGCCAGCAGTTACAGGGGAACCGGGGAGCTGTTTTTT.

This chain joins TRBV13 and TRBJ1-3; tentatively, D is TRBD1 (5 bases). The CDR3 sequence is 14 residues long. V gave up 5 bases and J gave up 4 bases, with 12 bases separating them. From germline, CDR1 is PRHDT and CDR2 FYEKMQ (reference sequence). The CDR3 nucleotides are TGTGCCAGCAGCCCTCGGGACTTCGGAAACACCATATATTTT. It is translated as CASSPRDFGNTIYF.

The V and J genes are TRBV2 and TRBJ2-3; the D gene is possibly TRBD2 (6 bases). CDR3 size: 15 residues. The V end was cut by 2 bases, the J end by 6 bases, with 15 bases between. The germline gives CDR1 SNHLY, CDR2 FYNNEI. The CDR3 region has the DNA TGTGCCAGCAGTGAACCGGACGGGAGTAGGGATACGCAGTATTTT. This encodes CASSEPDGSRDTQYF. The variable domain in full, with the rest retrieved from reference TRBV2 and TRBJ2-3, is EPEVTQTPSHQVTQMGQEVILRCVPISNHLYFYWYRQILGQKVEFLVSFYNNEISEKSEIFDDQFSVERPDGSNFTLKIRSTKLEDSAMYFCASSEPDGSRDTQYFGPGTRLTVL.

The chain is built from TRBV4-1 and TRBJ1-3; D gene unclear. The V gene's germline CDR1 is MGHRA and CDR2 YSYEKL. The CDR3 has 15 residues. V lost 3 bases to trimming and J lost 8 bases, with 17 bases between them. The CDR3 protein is CASSQGPGEWYTIYF. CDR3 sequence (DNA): TGCGCCAGCAGCCAGGGTCCAGGCGAATGGTACACCATATATTTT.

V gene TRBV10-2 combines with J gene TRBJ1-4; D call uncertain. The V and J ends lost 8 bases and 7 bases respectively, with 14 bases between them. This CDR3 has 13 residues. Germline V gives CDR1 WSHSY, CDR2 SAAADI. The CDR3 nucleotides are TGCGCCAGCCGGGGAGGTGATGGTGAAAAACTGTTTTTT. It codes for CASRGGDGEKLFF.